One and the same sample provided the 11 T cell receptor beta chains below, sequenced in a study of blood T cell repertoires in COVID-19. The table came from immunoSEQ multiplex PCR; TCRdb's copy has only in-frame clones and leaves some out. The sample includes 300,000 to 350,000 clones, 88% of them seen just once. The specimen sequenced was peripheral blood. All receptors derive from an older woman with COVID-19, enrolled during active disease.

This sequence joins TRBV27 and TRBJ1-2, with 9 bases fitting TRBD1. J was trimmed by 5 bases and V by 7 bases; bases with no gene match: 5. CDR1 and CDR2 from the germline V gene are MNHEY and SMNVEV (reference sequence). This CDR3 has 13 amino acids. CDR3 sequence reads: CASKQGAWYGYTF. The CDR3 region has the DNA TGTGCCAGCAAACAGGGGGCATGGTATGGCTACACCTTC.

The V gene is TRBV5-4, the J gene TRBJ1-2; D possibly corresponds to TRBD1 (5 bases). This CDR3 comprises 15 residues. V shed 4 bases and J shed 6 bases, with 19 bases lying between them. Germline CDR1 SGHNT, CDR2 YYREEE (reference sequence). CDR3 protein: CASSSEGRDWNGYTF. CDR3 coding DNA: TGTGCCAGCAGCAGTGAGGGGAGGGATTGGAATGGCTACACCTTC.

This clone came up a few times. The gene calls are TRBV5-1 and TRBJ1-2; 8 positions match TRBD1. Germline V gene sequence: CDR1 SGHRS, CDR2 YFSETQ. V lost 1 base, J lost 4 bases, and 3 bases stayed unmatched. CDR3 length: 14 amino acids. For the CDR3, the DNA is TGCGCCAGCAGCTTGAACACAGGGGGCTATGGCTACACCTTC. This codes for CASSLNTGGYGYTF.

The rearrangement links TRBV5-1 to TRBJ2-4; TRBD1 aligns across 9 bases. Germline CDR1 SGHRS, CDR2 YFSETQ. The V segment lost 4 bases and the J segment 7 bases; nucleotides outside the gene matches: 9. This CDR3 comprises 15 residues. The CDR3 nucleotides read TGCGCCAGCAGCCTAACCGGGACAGGGCTGAACATTCAGTACTTC. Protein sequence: CASSLTGTGLNIQYF.

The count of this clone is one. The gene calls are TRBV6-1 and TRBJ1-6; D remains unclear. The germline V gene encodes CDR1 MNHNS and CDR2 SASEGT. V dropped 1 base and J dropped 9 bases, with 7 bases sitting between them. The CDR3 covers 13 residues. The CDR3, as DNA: TGTGCCAGCAGTGAAGTTCGCGGTTCACCCCTCCACTTT. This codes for CASSEVRGSPLHF.

CDR3 sequence: CASNPRGRLSYNEQFF. The CDR3 DNA sequence: TGTGCCAGCAATCCGCGGGGACGGCTCTCCTACAATGAGCAGTTCTTC. The chain couples TRBV2 to TRBJ2-1, with D perhaps matching TRBD2 (6 bases). Germline V gene sequence: CDR1 SNHLY, CDR2 FYNNEI. The CDR3 length is 16 residues. V was cut by 7 bases and J by 0 bases, with 16 bases left in between.

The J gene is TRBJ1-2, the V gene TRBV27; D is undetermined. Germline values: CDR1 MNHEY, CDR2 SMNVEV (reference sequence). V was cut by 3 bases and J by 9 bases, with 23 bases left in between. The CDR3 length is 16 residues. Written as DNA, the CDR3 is TGTGCCAGCAGTTTCATCCAGGCAACCTCAGTCGAAAGCTACACCTTC. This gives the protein CASSFIQATSVESYTF.

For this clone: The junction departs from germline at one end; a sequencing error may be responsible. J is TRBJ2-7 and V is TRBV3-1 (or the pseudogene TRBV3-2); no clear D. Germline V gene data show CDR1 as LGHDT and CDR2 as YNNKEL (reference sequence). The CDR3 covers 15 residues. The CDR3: CASSEESRTTYEQYF. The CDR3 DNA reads TGTGCCAGCAGCGAAGAGTCACGCACTACCTACGAGCAGTACTTC.

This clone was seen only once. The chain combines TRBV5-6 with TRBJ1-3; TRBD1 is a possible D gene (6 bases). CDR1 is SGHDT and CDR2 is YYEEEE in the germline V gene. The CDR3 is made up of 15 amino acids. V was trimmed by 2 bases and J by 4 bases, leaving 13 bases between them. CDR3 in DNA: TGTGCCAGCAGCTTCCTGCCAGGGACAGGAAACACCATATATTTT. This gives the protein CASSFLPGTGNTIYF.

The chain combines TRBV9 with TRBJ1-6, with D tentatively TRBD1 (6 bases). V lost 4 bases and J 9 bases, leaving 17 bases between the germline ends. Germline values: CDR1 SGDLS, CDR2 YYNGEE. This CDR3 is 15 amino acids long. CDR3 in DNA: TGTGCCAGCAGCATCTCGTGGGGGCCCAGTTCACCCCTCCACTTT. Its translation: CASSISWGPSSPLHF.

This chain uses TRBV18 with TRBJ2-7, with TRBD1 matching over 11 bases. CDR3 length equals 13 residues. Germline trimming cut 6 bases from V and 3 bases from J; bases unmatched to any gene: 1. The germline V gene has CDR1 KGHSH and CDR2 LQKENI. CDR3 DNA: TGTGCCAGCTCGGGACAGGGGGGCTACGAGCAGTACTTC. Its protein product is CASSGQGGYEQYF.